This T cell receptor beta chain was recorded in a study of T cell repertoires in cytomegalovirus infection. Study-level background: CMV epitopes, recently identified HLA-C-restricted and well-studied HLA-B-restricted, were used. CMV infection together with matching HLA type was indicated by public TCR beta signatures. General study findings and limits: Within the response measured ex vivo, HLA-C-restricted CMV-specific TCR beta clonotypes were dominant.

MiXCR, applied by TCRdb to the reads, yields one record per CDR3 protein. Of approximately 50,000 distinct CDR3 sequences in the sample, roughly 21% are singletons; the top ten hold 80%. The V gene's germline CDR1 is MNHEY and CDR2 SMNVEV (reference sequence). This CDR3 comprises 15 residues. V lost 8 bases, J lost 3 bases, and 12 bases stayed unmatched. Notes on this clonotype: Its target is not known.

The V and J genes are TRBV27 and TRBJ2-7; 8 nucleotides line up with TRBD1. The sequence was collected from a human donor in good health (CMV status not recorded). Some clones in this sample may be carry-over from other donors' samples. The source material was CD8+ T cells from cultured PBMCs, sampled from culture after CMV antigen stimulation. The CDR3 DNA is TGTGCCAGCTTTCCGGGCCTAACAGGGGGCTACGAGCAGTACTTC. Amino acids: CASFPGLTGGYEQYF.